The 11 T cell receptor beta chains reported below all come from one sample, sequenced in a study of CD8 T cells in ankylosing spondylitis. Regarding the study as a whole: A TCR beta motif made of several highly homologous variants seemed typical of ankylosing spondylitis blood.

TCRdb re-called the 5' RACE reads with MiXCR, one entry per CDR3 protein. The sample has fewer than 750,000 distinct CDR3 sequences, 15% to 20% seen once; the top ten hold under 20%. No cognate antigen is known for these TCRs. The sequenced sample consisted of blood, either unsorted or a sorted T cell fraction (not recorded which). Receptors originate from a male donor with ankylosing spondylitis.

The J gene is TRBJ2-1, the V gene TRBV6-1; TRBD1 or TRBD2 may be the D gene (6 bases each). The CDR3 extends over 14 amino acids. Trimming shortened V by 4 bases and J by 10 bases, and 17 bases separated the two germline ends. Germline CDR1 MNHNS, CDR2 SASEGT. CDR3 protein: CASSAGDTLGEQFF. CDR3 in DNA: TGTGCCAGCAGTGCGGGGGACACCCTTGGGGAGCAGTTCTTC.

As DNA, the CDR3 is TGTGCCAGCAGCTTAGGACAGGGCGAGGCCCAGTACTTC. Protein: CASSLGQGEAQYF. V usage is TRBV13 and J usage is TRBJ2-4; the D gene is possibly TRBD1 (6 bases). V was cut by 0 bases and J by 13 bases, with 13 bases left in between. Germline lookup yields CDR1 PRHDT and CDR2 FYEKMQ (reference sequence). The CDR3 contains 13 residues.

V is TRBV6-5 and J is TRBJ1-4, with D maybe TRBD1 (6 bases). Per germline, CDR1 MNHEY and CDR2 SVGAGI. The CDR3 length is 14 residues. Trimming took off 2 bases at V and 5 bases at J, with 9 bases between the two ends. The CDR3 DNA is TGTGCCAGCAGTTACCGGACAGACAATGAAAAACTGTTTTTT. Its protein product is CASSYRTDNEKLFF.

This clonotype has at least ten counts. This chain uses TRBV12-3 or TRBV12-4 with TRBJ2-7, with 11 bases matching TRBD2. CDR3 length: 16 amino acids. Trimming at V came to 6 bases and at J to 5 bases, leaving 12 bases not matched to a gene. This CDR3 is CASRSGMGLAVNEQYF. Here the CDR3 DNA reads TGTGCCAGCAGGTCCGGTATGGGACTAGCGGTTAACGAGCAGTACTTC.

J is TRBJ1-2 and V is TRBV20-1; no reliable D call. The V gene's germline CDR1 is DFQATT and CDR2 SNEGSKA (reference sequence). The CDR3 is 13 residues long. Trimming took 4 bases from V and 4 from J, leaving 13 bases between them. CDR3 sequence (DNA): TGCAGTGCTACGGGGTCGTCGGGCTATGGCTACACCTTC. Protein product: CSATGSSGYGYTF.

The genes are TRBV3-1 and TRBJ2-6; TRBD2 might be the D (5 bases). V gave up 0 bases and J gave up 4 bases, with 16 bases separating them. Germline V lookup: CDR1 LGHDT, CDR2 YNNKEL (reference sequence). The CDR3 runs to 18 residues. In DNA form, the CDR3 reads TGTGCCAGCAGCCAAGAGGGCGGACCATCGGGGGGGGCCAACGTCCTGACTTTC. It encodes CASSQEGGPSGGANVLTF.

This clonotype occurred many times. The chain joins TRBV7-9 to TRBJ1-1, with 10 bases that match TRBD1. Germline CDR1 is SEHNR and CDR2 is FQNEAQ (reference sequence). The V gene end was trimmed by 8 bases and the J gene end by 5 bases; junction bases not matched to a gene: 11. The CDR3 contains 15 residues. CDR3: CASSPPGQGRTEAFF. In DNA, the CDR3 is TGTGCCAGCTCACCTCCGGGACAGGGGAGGACTGAAGCTTTCTTT.

This chain connects TRBV20-1 to TRBJ2-3; 8 bases align to TRBD1. CDR3 length equals 15 residues. V lost 3 bases and J lost 3; bases outside the gene matches: 8. Germline CDR1 is DFQATT and CDR2 is SNEGSKA (reference sequence). The CDR3 DNA sequence: TGCAGTGCTAGTTCAGGGGGCGCAGGTACAGATACGCAGTATTTT. This gives the protein CSASSGGAGTDTQYF.

A few counts support this clonotype. The genes are TRBV2 and TRBJ1-5, with 10 bases that match TRBD1. The junction had 3 bases not matched to a gene; V was cut back by 3 bases and J by 7 bases. The CDR3 is 14 residues long. Germline V gene lookup returns CDR1 SNHLY and CDR2 FYNNEI. In DNA, the CDR3 is TGTGCCAGCAGTGAGACAGGGGGCTGGCAGCCCCAGCATTTT. It codes for CASSETGGWQPQHF.

This rearrangement joins TRBV27 to TRBJ1-6; 8 positions match TRBD1. Looked up from germline, CDR1 is MNHEY and CDR2 is SMNVEV (reference sequence). V dropped 8 bases and J dropped 8; count of bases not matched to a gene: 5. This CDR3 region has 13 residues. CDR3 in amino acids: CASWDRSYSPLHF. The CDR3 DNA is TGTGCCAGCTGGGACAGGTCTTATTCACCCCTCCACTTT.

This clonotype was observed a handful of times. The CDR3 sequence: CASSTRANTGELFF. DNA of the CDR3: TGCGCCAGCAGTACACGGGCCAACACCGGGGAGCTGTTTTTT. The gene calls are TRBV5-1 and TRBJ2-2, with no clear D. This CDR3 region has 14 residues. Germline V gene lookup returns CDR1 SGHRS and CDR2 YFSETQ. Deletions cut 5 bases from V and 2 bases from J, with 10 bases between. The variable domain in full, completed from reference TRBV5-1 and TRBJ2-2, reads KAGVTQTPRYLIKTRGQQVTLSCSPISGHRSVSWYQQTPGQGLQFLFEYFSETQRNKGNFPGRFSGRQFSNSRSEMNVSTLELGDSALYLCASSTRANTGELFFGEGSRLTVL.